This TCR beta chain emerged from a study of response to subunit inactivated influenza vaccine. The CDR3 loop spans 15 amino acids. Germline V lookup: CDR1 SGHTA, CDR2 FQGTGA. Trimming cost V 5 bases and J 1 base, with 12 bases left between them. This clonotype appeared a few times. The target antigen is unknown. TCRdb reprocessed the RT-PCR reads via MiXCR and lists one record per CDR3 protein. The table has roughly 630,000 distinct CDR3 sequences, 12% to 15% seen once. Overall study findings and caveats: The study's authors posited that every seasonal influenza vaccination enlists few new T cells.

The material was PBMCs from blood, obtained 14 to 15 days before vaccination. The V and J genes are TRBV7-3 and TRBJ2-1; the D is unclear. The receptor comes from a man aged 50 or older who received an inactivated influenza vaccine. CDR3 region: CASSAEQGSYNEQFF. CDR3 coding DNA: TGTGCCAGCAGCGCCGAACAAGGATCCTACAATGAGCAGTTCTTC.